Listed below are T cell receptor beta chains from one sample, sequenced in a study of blood T cell repertoires in COVID-19. Measured with immunoSEQ multiplex PCR; TCRdb has only the in-frame clones, and not every one. The sample lists hundreds of thousands of clones, 87% occurring once. The sequencing sample was made of PBMCs or T cells enriched from blood (not recorded which). The source of these receptors is a woman aged 25-40 years with acute COVID-19. Each CDR3 is given with its conserved first and last residue. The order of the fields is V gene, clone size, J gene, D gene, CDR3 protein, CDR3 DNA. D genes are given only for firm matches. Clone size is given for some rows only: seen once, a few or many times, or a class if the clone is expanded.

TRBV5-4	NA	TRBJ2-7	TRBD1	CASSGGQGVSYEQYF	TGTGCCAGCAGCGGGGGACAGGGGGTGTCGTACGAGCAGTACTTC
TRBV28	NA	TRBJ1-1	NA	CASITQGLHAFF	TGTGCCAGCATAACACAGGGTCTTCATGCTTTCTTT
TRBV7-2	NA	TRBJ1-6	TRBD1	CASSPSPGTGGRNSPLHF	TGTGCCAGCAGCCCGAGTCCCGGGACAGGGGGTAGAAATTCACCCCTCCACTTT
TRBV2	NA	TRBJ2-7	TRBD1	CASRTGQGVYEQYF	TGTGCCAGCAGAACGGGACAGGGAGTCTACGAGCAGTACTTC
TRBV4-1	NA	TRBJ2-1	NA	CASSQSLSSYNEQFF	TGCGCCAGCAGCCAATCCCTGAGCTCCTACAATGAGCAGTTCTTC
TRBV3-1/TRBV3-2	NA	TRBJ2-5	TRBD2	CASSPQLAGGKETQYF	TGTGCCAGCAGCCCCCAACTAGCGGGAGGAAAAGAGACCCAGTACTTC
TRBV10-2	NA	TRBJ1-6	NA	CASNGRYHSPLHF	TGCGCCAGCAATGGCAGGTATCATTCACCCCTCCACTTT
TRBV19	NA	TRBJ1-5	NA	CASSIPGQGGQPQHF	TGTGCCAGTAGTATCCCTGGGCAGGGAGGACAGCCCCAGCATTTT
TRBV11-2	NA	TRBJ2-5	TRBD2	CASSLGRTSGRRWETQYF	TGTGCCAGCAGCTTAGGGCGGACTAGCGGTAGGCGGTGGGAGACCCAGTACTTC
TRBV6-5	NA	TRBJ2-7	NA	CASSYSNFGGPYEQYF	TGTGCCAGCAGTTACTCGAATTTCGGGGGACCGTATGAGCAGTACTTC
TRBV5-1	NA	TRBJ1-2	NA	CASSYGGAANYGYTF	TGCGCCAGCAGTTACGGTGGGGCGGCGAACTATGGCTACACCTTC
TRBV2	few	TRBJ2-7	NA	CASSEGGRGDLYEQYF	TGTGCCAGCAGTGAAGGGGGTCGCGGGGATCTCTACGAGCAGTACTTC
TRBV27	NA	TRBJ1-5	NA	CASSDGRGRQPQHF	TGTGCCAGCAGTGACGGACGGGGGAGGCAGCCCCAGCATTTT
TRBV11-2	NA	TRBJ2-1	NA	CASSLFGGGRDEQFF	TGTGCCAGCAGCTTATTTGGGGGGGGGCGCGATGAGCAGTTCTTC
TRBV7-9	NA	TRBJ2-3	NA	CASSPALGRDSQGDTQYF	TGTGCCAGCAGCCCCGCCCTTGGACGGGATAGTCAAGGAGATACGCAGTATTTT
TRBV30	NA	TRBJ2-1	TRBD1	CAWSGGQGRNNEQFF	TGTGCCTGGAGTGGAGGACAGGGAAGAAACAATGAGCAGTTCTTC
TRBV27	NA	TRBJ2-2	NA	CASSLWQGGTGELFF	TGTGCCAGCAGTTTGTGGCAGGGAGGAACCGGGGAGCTGTTTTTT
TRBV2	few	TRBJ1-6	NA	CASSPRGRNRDGNSPLHF	TGTGCCAGCAGCCCTAGGGGCCGAAACAGGGATGGTAATTCACCCCTCCACTTT
TRBV27	NA	TRBJ2-3	TRBD1	CASSLYRDSDSTDTQYF	TGTGCCAGCAGTTTATACCGGGACAGCGATAGCACAGATACGCAGTATTTT
TRBV4-3	NA	TRBJ2-2	NA	CASSHYSSTGELFF	TGCGCCAGCAGCCATTATAGTAGCACCGGGGAGCTGTTTTTT
TRBV19	NA	TRBJ2-1	NA	CASPNRVDEQFF	TGTGCCAGTCCCAACAGGGTCGATGAGCAGTTCTTC
TRBV5-1	NA	TRBJ2-2	TRBD2	CASSLSGTSANTGELFF	TGCGCCAGCAGCTTGAGCGGGACTAGCGCAAACACCGGGGAGCTGTTTTTT
TRBV7-6	NA	TRBJ2-2	TRBD2	CASSLGLAGTIGELFF	TGTGCCAGCAGCTTGGGACTAGCGGGAACTATCGGGGAGCTGTTTTTT
TRBV9	NA	TRBJ1-1	NA	CASSGTRPETEAFF	TGTGCCAGCAGCGGAACCAGACCGGAGACTGAAGCTTTCTTT
TRBV2	NA	TRBJ2-1	NA	CASSGWGGTEQFF	TGTGCCAGCAGCGGTTGGGGAGGTACGGAGCAGTTCTTC
TRBV5-4	NA	TRBJ1-1	NA	CASSLQGSNTEAFF	TGTGCCAGCAGCCTACAGGGAAGCAACACTGAAGCTTTCTTT
TRBV28	NA	TRBJ2-7	NA	CASSLQGPTRTSYEQYF	TGTGCCAGCAGTTTACAGGGTCCCACGCGTACCTCCTACGAGCAGTACTTC
TRBV28	once	TRBJ2-4	NA	CASSPTGFQAKNIQYF	TGTGCCAGCAGTCCCACAGGATTTCAAGCCAAAAACATTCAGTACTTC
TRBV7-2	NA	TRBJ2-5	TRBD1	CASSLGNRGETQYF	TGTGCCAGCAGCTTAGGAAACAGGGGTGAGACCCAGTACTTC
TRBV29-1	NA	TRBJ2-2	NA	CSVSTANTGELFF	TGCAGCGTTTCGACAGCCAACACCGGGGAGCTGTTTTTT
TRBV3-1/TRBV3-2	NA	TRBJ1-2	TRBD1	CASRLLQGPYGYTF	TGTGCCAGCAGACTGCTACAGGGGCCCTATGGCTACACCTTC
TRBV7-3	few	TRBJ2-1	TRBD2	CASRAGTSEDEQFF	TGTGCCAGCAGGGCCGGGACTAGCGAGGATGAGCAGTTCTTC
TRBV18	NA	TRBJ1-1	TRBD1	CASSRQGDTEAFF	TGTGCCAGCTCAAGACAGGGGGACACTGAAGCTTTCTTT
TRBV7-2	NA	TRBJ2-7	TRBD2	CASSFASGSVEQYF	TGTGCCAGCAGCTTCGCTAGCGGGAGTGTCGAGCAGTACTTC
TRBV23-1	NA	TRBJ2-7	NA	CASSQLAGVHEQYF	TGCGCCAGCAGTCAATTGGCAGGGGTCCACGAGCAGTACTTC
TRBV5-1	NA	TRBJ1-1	NA	CASSLEVRTLNTEAFF	TGCGCCAGCAGCTTGGAAGTTCGGACACTGAACACTGAAGCTTTCTTT
TRBV30	NA	TRBJ2-3	NA	CAWAPGDPGTDTQYF	TGTGCCTGGGCCCCGGGAGACCCCGGCACAGATACGCAGTATTTT
TRBV18	NA	TRBJ1-5	TRBD1	CASSLGQGLYSNQPQHF	TGTGCCAGCTCACTGGGACAGGGCCTTTATAGCAATCAGCCCCAGCATTTT
TRBV3-1/TRBV3-2	NA	TRBJ2-2	TRBD1	CASSQDAPGGSWNTGELFF	TGTGCCAGCAGCCAAGATGCCCCAGGGGGTAGCTGGAACACCGGGGAGCTGTTTTTT
TRBV10-3	NA	TRBJ2-3	NA	CAIRARASSSSTDTQYF	TGTGCCATCAGGGCGCGGGCTAGCTCGTCTAGCACAGATACGCAGTATTTT